This TCR beta chain stems from a study of PD-1 blockade in mismatch repair-deficient tumors. The V gene's germline CDR1 is SNHLY and CDR2 FYNNEI. The V gene end was trimmed by 7 bases and the J gene end by 9 bases; junction bases not matched to a gene: 10. The CDR3 loop spans 13 amino acids. The TCR-sequenced patients were a few responders to pembrolizumab. Data came from immunoSEQ multiplex PCR; TCRdb stores just in-frame clones and leaves some out. Here the sample spans 15,000 to 20,000 clones, 65% to 85% being singletons. The J gene is TRBJ1-1, the V gene TRBV2; 8 bases are shared with TRBD1. The material was PBMCs, obtained 4 weeks after starting pembrolizumab. The receptor's source is an adult with mismatch repair-deficient cancer. For the CDR3, the DNA is TGTGCCAGCACCGCCGGGACAGGACCACAAGCTTTCTTT. Residues: CASTAGTGPQAFF. Variable domain in full (rest from reference TRBV2 and TRBJ1-1): EPEVTQTPSHQVTQMGQEVILRCVPISNHLYFYWYRQILGQKVEFLVSFYNNEISEKSEIFDDQFSVERPDGSNFTLKIRSTKLEDSAMYFCASTAGTGPQAFFGQGTRLTVV.